These 22 T cell receptor beta chains came from one sample sequenced in a study of T cell responses to AZD1222 COVID-19 vaccine (dated by TCRdb to the early 2020s). The time point label on this specimen signifies: about 28 days (+/-7) after the second vaccine dose. Library preparation employed the immunoSEQ multiplex PCR assay. This immuneACCESS table, as held by TCRdb, lists in-frame sequences with V and J called but not all clones. Of the missing ones, under half trace to an unresolved V gene in checked studies; the others have no known cause. The sample table records fewer than 150,000 clones; 70% to 90% of these occur just once. Of the sample, 9.5% is held by the ten largest clones. The source material was peripheral blood, sampled 28 days after the second AZD1222 dose. The receptors were sampled from an adult who received the AZD1222 COVID-19 vaccine.

The J gene is TRBJ1-2, the V gene TRBV19, with 8 bases lining up with TRBD1. This CDR3 is built from 15 residues. V was clipped by 5 bases and J by 2 bases; unmatched bases: 7. CDR1 and CDR2 from the germline V gene are LNHDA and SQIVND (reference sequence). CDR3: CASSRRTGLNYGYTF. The CDR3 region has the DNA TGTGCCAGTAGTCGACGGACAGGGCTAAACTATGGCTACACCTTC.

CDR3 DNA sequence: TGTGCCAGCAGCTTTGGTGGGGGGGCTGCCGGGGAGCTGTTTTTT. As protein: CASSFGGGAAGELFF. The chain links TRBV5-6 to TRBJ2-2; weak D call: TRBD2 (7 bases). Germline-derived CDR1 and CDR2 are SGHDT and YYEEEE. CDR3 length equals 15 residues. The germline V and J ends were trimmed by 2 bases and 6 bases, with 14 bases remaining between them.

The CDR3 region has the DNA TGTGCCAGCAGTGAAGGACTAGTTTTCTTCGAGCAGTTCTTC. It is translated as CASSEGLVFFEQFF. The chain recombines TRBV2 with TRBJ2-1; tentative D call: TRBD2 (6 bases). CDR1 and CDR2 from the germline V gene are SNHLY and FYNNEI. Trimming cost V 1 base and J 10 bases, with 14 bases left between them. The CDR3 is made up of 14 amino acids.

The chain couples TRBV6-6 to TRBJ1-1; D unresolved. This CDR3 contains 13 residues. The germline V gene has CDR1 MNHNY and CDR2 SVGAGI (reference sequence). The V gene lost 2 bases and the J gene lost 2 bases, with 6 bases spanning the gap. The CDR3 loop reads CASSYEGNTEAFF. The CDR3 DNA sequence: TGTGCCAGCAGTTACGAAGGCAACACTGAAGCTTTCTTT.

This chain joins TRBV11-2 and TRBJ2-1; D is undetermined. V lost 0 bases to trimming and J lost 12 bases, with 9 bases between them. Germline V CDR1 and CDR2: SGHAT, FQNNGV. The CDR3 spans 12 residues. The CDR3 here is CASSLDQHTQFF. In DNA form, the CDR3 reads TGTGCCAGCAGCTTAGATCAACACACGCAGTTCTTC. The entire variable domain, with the rest obtained from reference TRBV11-2 and TRBJ2-1, is as follows: EAGVAQSPRYKIIEKRQSVAFWCNPISGHATLYWYQQILGQGPKLLIQFQNNGVVDDSQLPKDRFSAERLKGVDSTLKIQPAKLEDSAVYLCASSLDQHTQFFGPGTRLTVL.

The rearrangement uses TRBV11-2 and TRBJ1-6, with a possible D match to TRBD1 (6 bases). There are 14 residues in the CDR3. Germline assignment: CDR1 SGHAT and CDR2 FQNNGV. V lost 1 base and J 7 bases, leaving 8 bases between the germline ends. CDR3 protein: CASSLAGANSPLHF. The CDR3 DNA is TGTGCCAGCAGCTTAGCAGGGGCGAATTCACCCCTCCACTTT. The full variable domain, in which reference TRBV11-2 and TRBJ1-6 provide the parts outside the CDR3, is EAGVAQSPRYKIIEKRQSVAFWCNPISGHATLYWYQQILGQGPKLLIQFQNNGVVDDSQLPKDRFSAERLKGVDSTLKIQPAKLEDSAVYLCASSLAGANSPLHFGNGTRLTVT.

The chain carries TRBV5-1 and TRBJ2-7; 8 nucleotides agree with TRBD2. CDR1 is SGHRS and CDR2 is YFSETQ in the germline V gene. Trimming took 0 bases from V and 1 from J; bases not matched to a gene: 9. The CDR3 sequence is 17 residues long. The CDR3, as DNA: TGCGCCAGCAGCTTGGCCCCGGCTAGCGGGCCTTCCTACGAGCAGTACTTC. This translates into CASSLAPASGPSYEQYF. Combining the CDR3 with reference TRBV5-1 and TRBJ2-7 gives the whole variable domain KAGVTQTPRYLIKTRGQQVTLSCSPISGHRSVSWYQQTPGQGLQFLFEYFSETQRNKGNFPGRFSGRQFSNSRSEMNVSTLELGDSALYLCASSLAPASGPSYEQYFGPGTRLTVT.

J is TRBJ1-2 and V is TRBV29-1; 9 positions agree with TRBD1. Germline-derived CDR1 and CDR2 are SQVTM and ANQGSEA. This CDR3 region has 14 residues. V dropped 4 bases and J dropped 1; count of bases not matched to a gene: 4. The chain's CDR3 is CSVAGQGNNYGYTF. The CDR3 region has the DNA TGCAGCGTTGCGGGACAGGGTAATAACTATGGCTACACCTTC.

The rearrangement joins TRBV5-5 to TRBJ1-4; D possibly corresponds to TRBD1 (6 bases). V lost 0 bases to trimming and J lost 0 bases, with 9 bases between them. Germline V gene sequence: CDR1 SGHKS, CDR2 YYEKEE (reference sequence). This CDR3 spans 16 amino acids. The DNA for the CDR3 is TGTGCCAGCAGCTTGGTATGGACAGCAACTAATGAAAAACTGTTTTTT. It yields the protein CASSLVWTATNEKLFF.

V usage is TRBV19 and J usage is TRBJ1-1, with 9 bases matching TRBD1. Germline values: CDR1 LNHDA, CDR2 SQIVND (reference sequence). The CDR3 is 16 residues long. V was clipped by 6 bases and J by 1 base; unmatched bases: 9. In DNA, the CDR3 is TGTGCCAGTAGCATTCGTGGACAGGGGCCGAACACTGAAGCTTTCTTT. It translates to CASSIRGQGPNTEAFF.

The chain combines TRBV7-6 with TRBJ2-7, with D maybe TRBD2 (6 bases). V shed 5 bases and J shed 0 bases, with 11 bases lying between them. There are 14 residues in the CDR3. Germline V gene lookup returns CDR1 SGHVS and CDR2 FNYEAQ. CDR3 sequence reads: CASSRGTDSYEQYF. CDR3 coding DNA: TGTGCCAGCAGCCGCGGGACGGACTCCTACGAGCAGTACTTC.

The count of this clone is one. The chain has TRBV27 and TRBJ1-1, with a possible D match to TRBD1 (5 bases). This CDR3 contains 13 residues. Germline V gene lookup returns CDR1 MNHEY and CDR2 SMNVEV (reference sequence). V lost 9 bases, J lost 1 base, and 12 bases lay in between. The CDR3 protein is CARPGRRNTEAFF. The CDR3 nucleotides are TGTGCCAGGCCGGGACGGAGGAACACTGAAGCTTTCTTT.

This chain connects TRBV7-8 to TRBJ1-2; 11 bases match TRBD1. The CDR3 length is 17 residues. Germline V gives CDR1 SGHVS, CDR2 FQNEAQ. After removal of 0 bases from V and 8 bases from J, the junction contained 11 bases not matched to a gene. This CDR3 is CASSLALPGQGAWGYTF. The DNA of the CDR3 is TGTGCCAGCAGCTTAGCGCTCCCCGGACAGGGGGCATGGGGCTACACCTTC.

This clone occurred once. This chain links TRBV12-3 or TRBV12-4 with TRBJ1-1, with D unresolved. This CDR3 region has 12 residues. V lost 4 bases and J lost 4, with 7 bases in between. The CDR3 reads CASSSSSTEAFF. The CDR3 DNA follows: TGTGCCAGCAGTTCGTCCAGCACTGAAGCTTTCTTT.

The chain is built from TRBV2 and TRBJ1-1; possibly TRBD1 for D (5 bases). With 6 bases removed from V and 2 bases from J, the gap between germline ends came to 7 bases. This CDR3 contains 12 residues. Germline values: CDR1 SNHLY, CDR2 FYNNEI. The CDR3 coding sequence is TGTGCCAGCAGGGACACTAACACTGAAGCTTTCTTT. It encodes CASRDTNTEAFF.

The chain uses TRBV18 and TRBJ1-2; D is perhaps TRBD1 (5 bases). Germline CDR1 KGHSH, CDR2 LQKENI. V shed 3 bases and J shed 7 bases, with 15 bases lying between them. This CDR3 has 14 amino acids. For the CDR3, the DNA is TGTGCCAGCTCACCTCGGGAGGCAGGGCCTGGCTACACCTTC. It specifies CASSPREAGPGYTF.

This chain uses TRBV29-1 with TRBJ1-1; D remains unclear. The CDR3 covers 15 residues. Per germline, CDR1 SQVTM and CDR2 ANQGSEA. The germline V and J ends were trimmed by 0 bases and 0 bases, with 11 bases remaining between them. The DNA for the CDR3 is TGCAGCGTTGAAGATCTGGGCAGGCTGAACACTGAAGCTTTCTTT. This codes for CSVEDLGRLNTEAFF.

V and J are TRBV5-1 and TRBJ2-7, with TRBD1 matching over 11 bases. Germline CDR1 is SGHRS and CDR2 is YFSETQ. The CDR3 is 15 residues long. Trimming at V came to 3 bases and at J to 7 bases, leaving 9 bases not matched to a gene. CDR3 sequence (DNA): TGCGCCAGCAGCTCTGGGACAGGGGGGTTTTTGGAGCAGTACTTC. This sequence encodes CASSSGTGGFLEQYF.

The chain employs TRBV4-2 and TRBJ1-4; 8 bases fit TRBD1. V was pared by 0 bases and J by 7 bases, with 4 bases of the junction left unmatched. CDR3 length: 15 residues. Germline CDR1 is LGHNA and CDR2 is YNFKEQ. The CDR3 reads CASSQEAQGGEKLFF. CDR3 DNA sequence: TGTGCCAGCAGCCAAGAAGCACAGGGGGGTGAAAAACTGTTTTTT.

V usage is TRBV19 and J usage is TRBJ1-4, with unresolved D. Germline CDR1 and CDR2: LNHDA and SQIVND (reference sequence). The CDR3 contains 14 residues. The ends were cut back, 3 bases at V and 4 bases at J, with 9 bases in the middle. The CDR3 region is CASSIIWFNEKLFF. CDR3 bases: TGTGCCAGTAGTATTATATGGTTTAATGAAAAACTGTTTTTT.

The chain is built from TRBV19 and TRBJ1-2; D is undetermined. The V end was cut by 7 bases, the J end by 7 bases, with 19 bases between. This CDR3 is built from 14 residues. Germline-derived CDR1 and CDR2 are LNHDA and SQIVND (reference sequence). The CDR3 region is CASTDPRQDSGYTF. CDR3 nucleotide sequence: TGTGCCAGTACTGACCCTCGTCAGGACTCTGGCTACACCTTC.

V and J are TRBV4-3 and TRBJ1-2, with 9 bases that match TRBD1. Germline V gives CDR1 LGHNA, CDR2 YSLEER. V lost 1 base and J lost 4; bases outside the gene matches: 4. The CDR3 runs to 15 residues. The DNA for the CDR3 is TGCGCCAGCAGCCAAGGGACAGGGGCTTCCTATGGCTACACCTTC. Amino acid sequence: CASSQGTGASYGYTF.